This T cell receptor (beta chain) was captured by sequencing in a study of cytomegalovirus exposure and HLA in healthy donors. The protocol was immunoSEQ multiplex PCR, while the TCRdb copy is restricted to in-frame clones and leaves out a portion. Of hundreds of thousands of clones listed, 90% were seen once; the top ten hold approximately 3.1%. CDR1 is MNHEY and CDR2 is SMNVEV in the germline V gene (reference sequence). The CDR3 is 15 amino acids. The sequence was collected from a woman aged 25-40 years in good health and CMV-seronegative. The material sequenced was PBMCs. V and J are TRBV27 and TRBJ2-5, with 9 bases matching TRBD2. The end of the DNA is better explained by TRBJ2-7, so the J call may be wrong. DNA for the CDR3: TGTGCCAGCAGTCCCTTAGCGGGAGTGGTTTACGAGCAGTACTTC. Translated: CASSPLAGVVYEQYF.